A single sample gave rise to the 9 T cell receptor beta chains below, sequenced in a study of OX40 agonist ivuxolimab in advanced cancers. Sequenced by immunoSEQ multiplex PCR; TCRdb stores in-frame clones only, minus some. The sample consists of approximately 35,000 clones, roughly 90% of them appearing once. Here the sequenced sample was CD4+ or CD8+ T cells sorted from blood, taken in a trial of the OX40 agonist ivuxolimab. These receptors were obtained from an adult with an advanced solid tumor such as melanoma, head and neck, liver or kidney cancer.

The chain carries TRBV29-1 and TRBJ1-4; 8 bases match TRBD1. The germline V gene encodes CDR1 SQVTM and CDR2 ANQGSEA. The ends lost 3 bases at V and 3 bases at J; junction bases unmatched: 6. The CDR3 has 15 amino acids. The DNA of the CDR3 is TGCAGCGTTGATACCGGACAGGGATCTAATGAAAAACTGTTTTTT. It yields the protein CSVDTGQGSNEKLFF. The full variable domain, in which reference TRBV29-1 and TRBJ1-4 provide the parts outside the CDR3, is SAVISQKPSRDICQRGTSLTIQCQVDSQVTMMFWYRQQPGQSLTLIATANQGSEATYESGFVIDKFPISRPNLTFSTLTVSNMSPEDSSIYLCSVDTGQGSNEKLFFGSGTQLSVL.

This sequence joins TRBV11-2 and TRBJ2-7, with 8 positions matching TRBD1. The trim removed 4 bases at V and 4 bases at J, leaving 9 bases unmatched. In germline, CDR1 is SGHAT, CDR2 FQNNGV. There are 15 residues in the CDR3. The CDR3: CASSSDREGSYEQYF. The CDR3 bases are TGTGCCAGCAGCTCGGACAGGGAAGGGTCATACGAGCAGTACTTC.

The CDR3 sequence: CASSIPRTPAGDEQFF. The DNA of the CDR3 is TGTGCCAGTAGTATTCCCAGGACTCCGGCGGGCGATGAGCAGTTCTTC. The chain joins TRBV19 to TRBJ2-1, with D maybe TRBD2 (5 bases). V was shortened by 3 bases and J by 8 bases, with 20 bases between the two germline ends. This CDR3 has 16 amino acids. Germline CDR1 is LNHDA and CDR2 is SQIVND (reference sequence).

The genes are TRBV5-1 and TRBJ2-1; 11 positions agree with TRBD2. With V trimmed by 3 bases and J by 4 bases, 9 bases remained unmatched. Germline-derived CDR1 and CDR2 are SGHRS and YFSETQ. This CDR3 has 17 residues. As DNA, the CDR3 is TGCGCCAGCAGCTCCGGGACTAGCGGCCTCAATTACAATGAGCAGTTCTTC. This gives the protein CASSSGTSGLNYNEQFF.

The chain links TRBV5-4 to TRBJ2-1; D not resolved. The CDR3 runs to 15 residues. The germline V gene encodes CDR1 SGHNT and CDR2 YYREEE (reference sequence). V lost 3 bases and J lost 0, with 10 bases in between. This CDR3 reads CASSSFLSSYNEQFF. CDR3 sequence (DNA): TGTGCCAGCAGCTCCTTTCTGAGCTCCTACAATGAGCAGTTCTTC.

The chain combines TRBV13 with TRBJ1-1, with D possibly matching TRBD1 (5 bases). Trimming removed 5 bases from V and 4 bases from J, with 17 bases in between. The CDR3 contains 15 residues. Germline-derived CDR1 and CDR2 are PRHDT and FYEKMQ (reference sequence). The CDR3 nucleotides read TGTGCCAGCAGCACCTCTGGGGGTTGGATCACTGAAGCTTTCTTT. Residues: CASSTSGGWITEAFF.

This clone was seen only once. The chain couples TRBV19 to TRBJ2-1, with 14 bases that match TRBD2. V was pared by 4 bases and J by 6 bases, with 11 bases of the junction left unmatched. The CDR3 is made up of 18 amino acids. CDR1 and CDR2 from the germline V gene are LNHDA and SQIVND (reference sequence). The CDR3 here is CASSTIRLAGGPLNEQFF. The CDR3 nucleotides read TGTGCCAGTAGTACGATCCGACTAGCGGGAGGGCCTCTCAATGAGCAGTTCTTC. The variable domain in full, with the rest retrieved from reference TRBV19 and TRBJ2-1, is DGGITQSPKYLFRKEGQNVTLSCEQNLNHDAMYWYRQDPGQGLRLIYYSQIVNDFQKGDIAEGYSVSREKKESFPLTVTSAQKNPTAFYLCASSTIRLAGGPLNEQFFGPGTRLTVL.

The genes are TRBV7-9 and TRBJ2-7; 10 nucleotides agree with TRBD2. CDR1 is SEHNR and CDR2 is FQNEAQ in the germline V gene (reference sequence). Unmatched junction bases numbered 11, after V lost 5 bases and J lost 4 bases. This CDR3 spans 16 amino acids. The CDR3 region has the DNA TGTGCCAGCAGCGCCATATCTAGCGGGAGCGGATACGAGCAGTACTTC. Translating gives CASSAISSGSGYEQYF.

Only one count was recorded for this clone. This chain joins TRBV7-9 and TRBJ2-7; D might be TRBD1 or TRBD2, each matching 5 bases. Trimming removed 3 bases from V and 2 bases from J, with 14 bases in between. This CDR3 region has 15 residues. Germline CDR1 reads SEHNR; CDR2 reads FQNEAQ (reference sequence). The chain's CDR3 is CASSFGTMITYEQYF. In DNA form, the CDR3 reads TGTGCCAGCAGCTTCGGGACCATGATCACCTACGAGCAGTACTTC.